These T cell receptor beta chains were read from a single sample in a study of T cell clones after liver transplantation. Profiled with immunoSEQ multiplex PCR; TCRdb holds only in-frame clones, not every one. Altogether some 11,000 clones are present, less than 80% being singletons, with the ten largest covering roughly 24%. The sample was CD4+ T cells from blood, taken 30 to 33 months after liver transplant. The receptors were sampled from a human patient who received a liver transplant. The graft donor may have given rise to some T cells. CDR3s include the opening cysteine and the closing phenylalanine or tryptophan. A D gene is named only where the DNA matches it firmly. For some rows the clone size is stated as once, few or many, or as a class when expanded; others skip it.

len: 18
j_gene: TRBJ1-5
v_gene: TRBV2
d_gene: .
abundance: .
CDR3nt: TGTGCCAGCAGTGAAGAATGGTGGGGCCTCCTTAGCAATCAGCCCCAGCATTTT
CDR3aa: CASSEEWWGLLSNQPQHF

len: 12
j_gene: TRBJ1-2
v_gene: TRBV29-1
d_gene: .
abundance: .
CDR3nt: TGCAGCGTTCAGGAGGGTGGCTATGGCTACACCTTC
CDR3aa: CSVQEGGYGYTF

len: 13
j_gene: TRBJ2-1
v_gene: TRBV5-6
d_gene: .
abundance: .
CDR3nt: TGTGCCAGCTGGGCATTATCCTACAATGAGCAGTTCTTC
CDR3aa: CASWALSYNEQFF

len: 15
j_gene: TRBJ2-1
v_gene: TRBV27
d_gene: TRBD1
abundance: .
CDR3nt: TGTGCCAGCAGTTTAACGGGACAGTCTAGCAATGAGCAGTTCTTC
CDR3aa: CASSLTGQSSNEQFF

len: 14
j_gene: TRBJ2-5
v_gene: TRBV19
d_gene: .
abundance: .
CDR3nt: TGTGCCACATGGGGGGGCCAGTGGCGGGAGACCCAGTACTTC
CDR3aa: CATWGGQWRETQYF

len: 16
j_gene: TRBJ2-5
v_gene: TRBV2
d_gene: .
abundance: .
CDR3nt: TGTGCCAGCAGTCGGGATCCGGACAGATACCAAGAGACCCAGTACTTC
CDR3aa: CASSRDPDRYQETQYF

len: 16
j_gene: TRBJ2-2
v_gene: TRBV5-4
d_gene: TRBD1
abundance: few
CDR3nt: TGTGCCAGCAGCTCCCGGGACAGCGAAAACACCGGGGAGCTGTTTTTT
CDR3aa: CASSSRDSENTGELFF

len: 15
j_gene: TRBJ2-1
v_gene: TRBV6-6
d_gene: TRBD2
abundance: .
CDR3nt: TGTGCCAGCAGTTACACTAGCGGCTCCTACAATGAGCAGTTCTTC
CDR3aa: CASSYTSGSYNEQFF

len: 13
j_gene: TRBJ1-5
v_gene: TRBV27
d_gene: .
abundance: .
CDR3nt: TGTGCCAGCAGTTACAGGGCAGATCAGCCCCAGCATTTT
CDR3aa: CASSYRADQPQHF

len: 14
j_gene: TRBJ2-7
v_gene: TRBV19
d_gene: .
abundance: .
CDR3nt: TGTGCCAGTAGTTCGGGACTGCACTCCTACGAGCAGTACTTC
CDR3aa: CASSSGLHSYEQYF

len: 15
j_gene: TRBJ2-5
v_gene: TRBV19
d_gene: .
abundance: .
CDR3nt: TGTGCCAGTAGTATCTATATCGGGGGACAAGAGACCCAGTACTTC
CDR3aa: CASSIYIGGQETQYF

len: 12
j_gene: TRBJ2-3
v_gene: TRBV6-6
d_gene: .
abundance: once
CDR3nt: TGTGCCAGCAGCGGCGACGTAGGTACGCAGTATTTT
CDR3aa: CASSGDVGTQYF

len: 15
j_gene: TRBJ2-2
v_gene: TRBV6-5
d_gene: .
abundance: .
CDR3nt: TGTGCCAGCAGTCCCGGGACATTTGACACCGGGGAGCTGTTTTTT
CDR3aa: CASSPGTFDTGELFF

len: 12
j_gene: TRBJ2-2
v_gene: TRBV15
d_gene: .
abundance: medium-sized
CDR3nt: TGTGCCACCCGGAACACCCGCGGGGAGCTGTTTTTT
CDR3aa: CATRNTRGELFF

len: 13
j_gene: TRBJ2-3
v_gene: TRBV28
d_gene: .
abundance: .
CDR3nt: TGTGCCAGCAGTTGGGAGAGCACAGATACGCAGTATTTT
CDR3aa: CASSWESTDTQYF

len: 15
j_gene: TRBJ2-3
v_gene: TRBV6-5
d_gene: .
abundance: .
CDR3nt: TGTGCCAGCAGTTACTCTGCGGGGTCCACAGATACGCAGTATTTT
CDR3aa: CASSYSAGSTDTQYF

len: 11
j_gene: TRBJ1-2
v_gene: TRBV6-6
d_gene: .
abundance: medium-sized
CDR3nt: TGTGCCAGCAGTTACTCTCAGCACTACACCTTC
CDR3aa: CASSYSQHYTF

len: 11
j_gene: TRBJ1-2
v_gene: TRBV29-1
d_gene: .
abundance: .
CDR3nt: TGCAGCGTTGAAACAAGCTATGGCTACACCTTC
CDR3aa: CSVETSYGYTF

len: 14
j_gene: TRBJ2-7
v_gene: TRBV5-1
d_gene: .
abundance: .
CDR3nt: TGCGCCAGCAGCTTGAGGGGGGGGTGGAGGGAGCAGTACTTC
CDR3aa: CASSLRGGWREQYF

len: 15
j_gene: TRBJ2-1
v_gene: TRBV7-9
d_gene: .
abundance: .
CDR3nt: TGTGCCAGCAGCTTCAGGGGGGGCTCCTACAATGAGCAGTTCTTC
CDR3aa: CASSFRGGSYNEQFF

len: 17
j_gene: TRBJ2-1
v_gene: TRBV2
d_gene: TRBD2
abundance: .
CDR3nt: TGTGCCAGCAGTGTCTCCGGGACTAGCGGGAGCTACAATGAGCAGTTCTTC
CDR3aa: CASSVSGTSGSYNEQFF

len: 18
j_gene: TRBJ2-6
v_gene: TRBV6-4
d_gene: .
abundance: .
CDR3nt: TGTGCCAGCAGTGACACATCTCAGGGTTTGGGAGGGGCCAACGTCCTGACTTTC
CDR3aa: CASSDTSQGLGGANVLTF

len: 17
j_gene: TRBJ2-1
v_gene: TRBV4-3
d_gene: TRBD2
abundance: .
CDR3nt: TGCGCCAGCAGCCAAGAACGCTGGGGACTAGCGGACAATGAGCAGTTCTTC
CDR3aa: CASSQERWGLADNEQFF

len: 12
j_gene: TRBJ2-1
v_gene: TRBV10-3
d_gene: .
abundance: .
CDR3nt: TGTGCCATCAGTGAAATAGACAATGAGCAGTTCTTC
CDR3aa: CAISEIDNEQFF

len: 14
j_gene: TRBJ2-7
v_gene: TRBV6-1
d_gene: TRBD2
abundance: few
CDR3nt: TGTGCCAGCAGTGACCCCGGGACTAGCTACGAGCAGTACTTC
CDR3aa: CASSDPGTSYEQYF

len: 13
j_gene: TRBJ1-1
v_gene: TRBV30
d_gene: .
abundance: .
CDR3nt: TGTGCCTGGAGTGTCGTAATGGATGGTGAAGCTTTCTTT
CDR3aa: CAWSVVMDGEAFF

len: 14
j_gene: TRBJ1-1
v_gene: TRBV30
d_gene: .
abundance: .
CDR3nt: TGTGCCTGGAGTGTAGGCAGAGTGAACACTGAAGCTTTCTTT
CDR3aa: CAWSVGRVNTEAFF

len: 14
j_gene: TRBJ2-1
v_gene: TRBV15
d_gene: .
abundance: .
CDR3nt: TGTGCCACCAGCGACAGACAAGGGCCGGATGAGCAGTTCTTC
CDR3aa: CATSDRQGPDEQFF

len: 14
j_gene: TRBJ2-3
v_gene: TRBV27
d_gene: .
abundance: .
CDR3nt: TGTGCCAGCAGTTTGTTGCAGGGTCAAGATACGCAGTATTTT
CDR3aa: CASSLLQGQDTQYF

len: 16
j_gene: TRBJ2-3
v_gene: TRBV11-3
d_gene: TRBD2
abundance: .
CDR3nt: TGTGCCAGCAGCTCGCGGACTAGCGGGAGTACAGATACGCAGTATTTT
CDR3aa: CASSSRTSGSTDTQYF

len: 16
j_gene: TRBJ2-3
v_gene: TRBV6-5
d_gene: .
abundance: .
CDR3nt: TGTGCCAGCAGTTACTCGACCTGGGCCAGGGCAGATACGCAGTATTTT
CDR3aa: CASSYSTWARADTQYF

len: 13
j_gene: TRBJ2-3
v_gene: TRBV19
d_gene: .
abundance: .
CDR3nt: TGTGCCAGTAGTATTTATGTAGCAGATACGCAGTATTTT
CDR3aa: CASSIYVADTQYF

len: 16
j_gene: TRBJ2-1
v_gene: TRBV7-8
d_gene: .
abundance: .
CDR3nt: TGTGCCAGCAGGCCCGTTGCCGGGTTGAGCTACAATGAGCAGTTCTTC
CDR3aa: CASRPVAGLSYNEQFF

len: 15
j_gene: TRBJ2-1
v_gene: TRBV4-1
d_gene: TRBD1
abundance: .
CDR3nt: TGCGCCAGCAGCCAAGCAGGGGGCATCTACAATGAGCAGTTCTTC
CDR3aa: CASSQAGGIYNEQFF

len: 12
j_gene: TRBJ2-1
v_gene: TRBV10-3
d_gene: TRBD2
abundance: .
CDR3nt: TGTGCCACAAAAGCGGGGGGCAATGAGCAGTTCTTC
CDR3aa: CATKAGGNEQFF

len: 13
j_gene: TRBJ2-7
v_gene: TRBV7-8
d_gene: TRBD1
abundance: .
CDR3nt: TGTGCCAGCAGCCAACAGACAGGGTACGAGCAGTACTTC
CDR3aa: CASSQQTGYEQYF

len: 14
j_gene: TRBJ2-1
v_gene: TRBV19
d_gene: .
abundance: .
CDR3nt: TGTGCCAGTAGCGGTCCTCCGGCGCTCAATGAGCAGTTCTTC
CDR3aa: CASSGPPALNEQFF

len: 15
j_gene: TRBJ2-1
v_gene: TRBV5-8
d_gene: .
abundance: .
CDR3nt: TGTGCCAGCAGCCAAGGGGAGTCCTCCTACAATGAGCAGTTCTTC
CDR3aa: CASSQGESSYNEQFF

len: 14
j_gene: TRBJ1-1
v_gene: TRBV27
d_gene: .
abundance: .
CDR3nt: TGCGCCAGCAGTTTATCGGCAGGGGCGGCTGAAGCTTTCTTT
CDR3aa: CASSLSAGAAEAFF

len: 16
j_gene: TRBJ2-5
v_gene: TRBV7-8
d_gene: .
abundance: .
CDR3nt: TGTGCCAGCAGCTTAGTTTTTGGGAAACGGGATGAGACCCAGTACTTC
CDR3aa: CASSLVFGKRDETQYF

len: 18
j_gene: TRBJ2-3
v_gene: TRBV5-1
d_gene: TRBD2
abundance: .
CDR3nt: TGCGCCAGCAGGTTGACTAGCGGGGGATCGGGAATTACAGATACGCAGTATTTT
CDR3aa: CASRLTSGGSGITDTQYF

len: 12
j_gene: TRBJ1-4
v_gene: TRBV28
d_gene: TRBD1
abundance: few
CDR3nt: TGTGCCAGCCGAATCGGACAGGGGATAATGTTTTTT
CDR3aa: CASRIGQGIMFF

len: 14
j_gene: TRBJ1-5
v_gene: TRBV2
d_gene: .
abundance: once
CDR3nt: TGTGCCAGCTCATCGCGAGGGGGCAATCAGCCCCAGCATTTT
CDR3aa: CASSSRGGNQPQHF

len: 17
j_gene: TRBJ1-5
v_gene: TRBV4-1
d_gene: TRBD1
abundance: .
CDR3nt: TGCGCCAGCAGCCAAGAAGGGAACAGGGGAAAGGGTCAGCCCCAGCATTTT
CDR3aa: CASSQEGNRGKGQPQHF

len: 16
j_gene: TRBJ1-6
v_gene: TRBV5-8
d_gene: .
abundance: .
CDR3nt: TGTGCCAGCAGCCCACGGGGGAACTCCTATAATTCACCCCTCCACTTT
CDR3aa: CASSPRGNSYNSPLHF

len: 12
j_gene: TRBJ1-1
v_gene: TRBV5-1
d_gene: .
abundance: medium-sized
CDR3nt: TGCGCCAGCTTCGGGGAGGCCACTGAAGCTTTCTTT
CDR3aa: CASFGEATEAFF

len: 14
j_gene: TRBJ2-6
v_gene: TRBV5-4
d_gene: .
abundance: few
CDR3nt: TGTGCCAGCAGCGATGAATCTGGGGCCAACGTCCTGACTTTC
CDR3aa: CASSDESGANVLTF

len: 13
j_gene: TRBJ2-7
v_gene: TRBV11-2
d_gene: TRBD1
abundance: few
CDR3nt: TGTGCCAGCAGCTCAGGACAGGGGAACGAGCAGTACTTC
CDR3aa: CASSSGQGNEQYF

len: 15
j_gene: TRBJ2-7
v_gene: TRBV25-1
d_gene: TRBD1
abundance: .
CDR3nt: TGTGCCAGCAGTGTACAGGGGGCGAAAATCGACGAGCAGTACTTC
CDR3aa: CASSVQGAKIDEQYF

len: 13
j_gene: TRBJ1-2
v_gene: TRBV6-5
d_gene: .
abundance: medium-sized
CDR3nt: TGTGCCAGCAGTTACTCGAGCGCCCGAGGCTACACCTTC
CDR3aa: CASSYSSARGYTF

len: 14
j_gene: TRBJ2-1
v_gene: TRBV5-6
d_gene: TRBD2
abundance: .
CDR3nt: TGTGCCAGCAGCTTAATAGCGGGGGACAATGAGCAGTTCTTC
CDR3aa: CASSLIAGDNEQFF

len: 14
j_gene: TRBJ2-7
v_gene: TRBV7-9
d_gene: .
abundance: .
CDR3nt: TGTGCCAGCAGCTTAGTTCTGGACCCCTACGAGCAGTACTTC
CDR3aa: CASSLVLDPYEQYF

len: 15
j_gene: TRBJ2-1
v_gene: TRBV7-9
d_gene: .
abundance: .
CDR3nt: TGTGCCAGCAGCTCCTGGGGGGGGGCCGAGAATGAGCAGTTCTTC
CDR3aa: CASSSWGGAENEQFF

len: 15
j_gene: TRBJ2-3
v_gene: TRBV6-4
d_gene: TRBD2
abundance: .
CDR3nt: TGTGCCAGCAGCCTTCTAGCGGGAGCCACAGATACGCAGTATTTT
CDR3aa: CASSLLAGATDTQYF

len: 16
j_gene: TRBJ2-3
v_gene: TRBV4-1
d_gene: TRBD1
abundance: .
CDR3nt: TGCGCCAGCAGCCAAGTAGGACAGGGGGACCCAGATACGCAGTATTTT
CDR3aa: CASSQVGQGDPDTQYF

len: 15
j_gene: TRBJ1-2
v_gene: TRBV6-1
d_gene: TRBD1
abundance: few
CDR3nt: TGTGCCAGCAGTGATGAGCCAGGGGGATCCGGTGGCTACACCTTC
CDR3aa: CASSDEPGGSGGYTF

len: 16
j_gene: TRBJ1-2
v_gene: TRBV29-1
d_gene: .
abundance: .
CDR3nt: TGCAGCGTTGACGACCCCGATGACTTAGGAACCTATGGCTACACCTTC
CDR3aa: CSVDDPDDLGTYGYTF

len: 11
j_gene: TRBJ1-1
v_gene: TRBV5-6
d_gene: .
abundance: few
CDR3nt: TGTGCCAGCAGCCGGACCACTGAAGCTTTCTTT
CDR3aa: CASSRTTEAFF

len: 13
j_gene: TRBJ2-7
v_gene: TRBV14
d_gene: .
abundance: .
CDR3nt: TGTGCCAGCAGCCAAGAGGGGCTCTACGAGCAGTACTTC
CDR3aa: CASSQEGLYEQYF